A selection of T cell receptor beta chains follows, all from one sample in a study of PD-1 blockade in classical Hodgkin lymphoma. Sequencing was performed with immunoSEQ multiplex PCR; in TCRdb, only in-frame clones are kept and a portion is missing. This repertoire shows approximately 45,000 clones, 60% to 70% found once; its top ten account for 3.1%. The input for sequencing was peripheral blood mononuclear cells (PBMCs), taken before the fourth cycle of nivolumab. The receptors originated from a human donor with classical Hodgkin lymphoma. CDR3s include the opening cysteine and the closing phenylalanine or tryptophan. D genes are given only for firm matches. Clone size is not always given. Where it is, it says once, few, many or a class for expanded clones.

TRBV15	TRBJ2-7	TRBD1	NA	CATSRGQGPYEQYF	TGTGCCACCAGCAGGGGACAGGGTCCTTACGAGCAGTACTTC
TRBV5-4	TRBJ1-4	TRBD1	NA	CASSLDGTGPEKLFF	TGTGCCAGCAGCTTGGACGGGACAGGTCCAGAAAAACTGTTTTTT
TRBV14	TRBJ2-1	NA	medium-sized	CASSSWSTDEQFF	TGTGCCAGCAGCAGCTGGTCAACGGATGAGCAGTTCTTC
TRBV4-1	TRBJ2-2	NA	NA	CASSPRTEDTGELFF	TGCGCCAGCAGCCCAAGGACAGAAGACACCGGGGAGCTGTTTTTT
TRBV5-4	TRBJ1-2	NA	NA	CASSQDLNYGYTF	TGCGCCAGCAGCCAAGATCTGAACTATGGCTACACCTTC
TRBV9	TRBJ1-2	TRBD1	NA	CASSSPEAGGAGISGYTF	TGTGCCAGCAGCTCCCCCGAGGCAGGGGGCGCTGGAATTAGTGGCTACACCTTC
TRBV7-6	TRBJ2-7	NA	NA	CASSLETGAIYEQYF	TGTGCCAGCAGCTTAGAGACAGGTGCAATATACGAGCAGTACTTC
TRBV21-1	TRBJ1-4	NA	NA	CASSKAGGTNEKLFF	TGTGCCAGCAGCAAAGCGGGGGGGACTAATGAAAAACTGTTTTTT
TRBV28	TRBJ2-4	TRBD2	many	CASSPTSGREHVQYF	TGTGCCAGCAGTCCGACTAGCGGGAGGGAGCACGTTCAGTACTTC
TRBV5-1	TRBJ2-1	TRBD2	NA	CASSLALAGIGEQFF	TGCGCCAGCAGCTTGGCTCTAGCGGGGATTGGTGAGCAGTTCTTC
TRBV14	TRBJ2-7	TRBD1	NA	CASSRGQGSYEQYF	TGTGCCAGCAGCCGGGGACAGGGCTCCTACGAGCAGTACTTC
TRBV19	TRBJ1-2	TRBD1	NA	CASSPGTGNYGYTF	TGTGCCAGTAGTCCCGGGACAGGGAACTATGGCTACACCTTC
TRBV5-4	TRBJ1-4	NA	NA	CASSFGGSLGEKLFF	TGTGCCAGCAGCTTCGGGGGATCGCTGGGGGAAAAACTGTTTTTT
TRBV6-6	TRBJ1-1	NA	NA	CASSYTQLNTEAFF	TGTGCCAGCAGTTACACACAGTTGAACACTGAAGCTTTCTTT
TRBV7-2	TRBJ2-7	NA	NA	CASSRSGTGYEQYF	TGTGCCAGCAGCCGTTCCGGGACCGGCTACGAGCAGTACTTC
TRBV30	TRBJ1-2	TRBD1	once	CAWSVPPRGRGQGGYTF	TGTGCCTGGAGTGTACCCCCTCGAGGCAGGGGGCAGGGTGGCTACACCTTC
TRBV4-3	TRBJ2-3	TRBD2	few	CASSQFLAGATDTQYF	TGCGCCAGCAGCCAATTCCTAGCGGGAGCCACAGATACGCAGTATTTT
TRBV4-3	TRBJ2-7	TRBD2	NA	CASSQTVAGGREQYF	TGCGCCAGCAGCCAGACTGTAGCGGGAGGGAGGGAGCAGTACTTC
TRBV11-2	TRBJ2-3	NA	NA	CASSLRDLPDTQYF	TGTGCCAGCAGCCTCCGGGACTTACCAGATACGCAGTATTTT
TRBV5-1	TRBJ2-7	TRBD1	NA	CASSSDRVHEQYF	TGCGCCAGCAGCTCTGACAGGGTTCACGAGCAGTACTTC
TRBV5-4	TRBJ2-2	TRBD2	once	CASSYKVAGITGELFF	TGTGCCAGCAGCTACAAGGTAGCGGGGATCACCGGGGAGCTGTTTTTT
TRBV19	TRBJ1-5	TRBD1	few	CASSMEQGFQPQHF	TGTGCCAGTAGTATGGAACAGGGGTTTCAGCCCCAGCATTTT
TRBV28	TRBJ2-7	TRBD1	NA	CASSTIGLGQGALEQYF	TGTGCCAGCAGTACCATAGGTCTCGGACAGGGGGCCCTCGAGCAGTACTTC
TRBV6-1	TRBJ1-3	NA	NA	CASMRGNTIYF	TGTGCCAGCATGCGAGGAAACACCATATATTTT
TRBV28	TRBJ1-5	NA	few	CASTNRARGAQHF	TGTGCCAGCACTAACAGGGCCCGTGGAGCCCAGCATTTT
TRBV6-5	TRBJ1-6	TRBD1	NA	CASRPGTGVNSPLHF	TGTGCCAGCAGACCCGGGACAGGGGTTAATTCACCCCTCCACTTT
TRBV19	TRBJ1-1	NA	NA	CASSIGWGGRTEAFF	TGTGCCAGTAGTATCGGGTGGGGAGGGAGGACTGAAGCTTTCTTT
TRBV7-9	TRBJ2-3	TRBD1	NA	CASSLGLGTGADTQYF	TGTGCCAGCAGCTTAGGACTCGGGACAGGGGCAGATACGCAGTATTTT
TRBV6-5	TRBJ2-7	NA	once	CASSGDNQVSYEQYF	TGTGCCAGCAGTGGGGACAACCAAGTCTCCTACGAGCAGTACTTC
TRBV28	TRBJ1-5	NA	NA	CASTRGGGNQPQHF	TGTGCCAGTACCAGGGGTGGTGGCAATCAGCCCCAGCATTTT
TRBV19	TRBJ1-5	NA	NA	CASSGDLHDQPQHF	TGTGCCAGTAGTGGGGACCTTCACGATCAGCCCCAGCATTTT
TRBV6-5	TRBJ2-7	NA	few	CASGSLYEQYF	TGTGCCAGCGGGAGCCTGTACGAGCAGTACTTC
TRBV19	TRBJ1-4	NA	few	CASTPGKRGGEKLFF	TGTGCCAGTACTCCGGGAAAGAGGGGGGGTGAAAAACTGTTTTTT
TRBV30	TRBJ2-5	TRBD1	NA	CAWTDRVETQYF	TGTGCCTGGACAGACAGGGTGGAGACCCAGTACTTC
TRBV5-1	TRBJ1-6	NA	NA	CASSYGGGLENSPLHF	TGCGCCAGCAGCTATGGTGGGGGGCTCGAGAATTCACCCCTCCACTTT
TRBV29-1	TRBJ2-7	NA	NA	CSVDPDISHEQYF	TGCAGCGTTGACCCGGACATTTCCCACGAGCAGTACTTC
TRBV19	TRBJ1-6	TRBD1	NA	CASSIRDSLDNSPLHF	TGTGCCAGCAGTATACGGGACAGCCTTGATAATTCACCCCTCCACTTT
TRBV20-1	TRBJ2-1	NA	NA	CSARDQFF	TGCAGTGCTAGAGACCAGTTCTTC
TRBV4-3	TRBJ2-5	NA	NA	CASSQDIGDAFYF	TGCGCCAGCAGCCAAGATATAGGAGACGCCTTCTACTTC
TRBV7-9	TRBJ2-7	NA	once	CASSSTSDSSYEQYF	TGTGCCAGCAGCTCTACCAGTGACAGTTCCTACGAGCAGTACTTC
TRBV28	TRBJ1-5	NA	few	CASRTGTLNQPQHF	TGTGCCAGCAGAACCGGGACACTAAATCAGCCCCAGCATTTT
TRBV7-2	TRBJ1-3	TRBD1	NA	CASSLGGQGLSGNTIYF	TGTGCCAGCAGCTTAGGGGGACAGGGCCTCTCTGGAAACACCATATATTTT
TRBV2	TRBJ1-2	TRBD1	NA	CASTRTGEGYGYTF	TGTGCCAGCACACGGACAGGGGAGGGCTATGGCTACACCTTC
TRBV5-1	TRBJ1-3	TRBD1	many	CASSPGQGRGNTIYF	TGCGCCAGCAGCCCCGGACAGGGACGCGGAAACACCATATATTTT
TRBV30	TRBJ2-3	TRBD2	NA	CAWSVGLAGTDTQYF	TGTGCCTGGAGTGTAGGGCTAGCGGGCACAGATACGCAGTATTTT
TRBV18	TRBJ2-5	NA	NA	CASSPQIQETQYF	TGTGCCAGCTCACCGCAGATCCAAGAGACCCAGTACTTC